Sequencing of this TCR beta chain was carried out in a study of blood T cell repertoires in COVID-19. Trimming left V 5 bases short and J 5 bases short, with 11 bases between. Germline CDR1 SGHRS, CDR2 YFSETQ. The CDR3 spans 14 residues. Some clones are missing from TCRdb's copy, which holds only in-frame ones; the method was immunoSEQ multiplex PCR. The sample consists of more than 200,000 clones, 84% of them appearing once. The chain couples TRBV5-1 to TRBJ1-6; D uncertain. Sequencing was carried out using peripheral blood. This sequence originates from a man between 60 and 70 years old with acute or convalescent COVID-19. CDR3 bases: TGCGCCAGCAGGGCAGGCCGACATAATTCACCCCTCCACTTT. Translation gives CASRAGRHNSPLHF.